This TCR beta chain was captured by sequencing in a study of PD-1 blockade in classical Hodgkin lymphoma. Turning to the study itself: Patients were dosed intravenously with nivolumab at 3 mg/kg every 2 weeks. Study-level findings and limits: CD4+ TCR diversity rose significantly by C4D1, and CD8+ TCR diversity did not.

Each patient experienced a relapse that followed autologous stem cell transplantation, and brentuximab vedotin exposure varied. Best overall response was complete response, partial response or progressive disease in these relapsed/refractory classical Hodgkin lymphoma patients. Looked up from germline, CDR1 is MRHNA and CDR2 is SNTAGT. The CDR3 runs 15 residues. V lost 3 bases and J lost 0, with 10 bases in between. The assay was immunoSEQ multiplex PCR, and TCRdb's table has in-frame clones only and misses some. In the table there are some 45,000 clones, more than 70% of which are singletons. This clone was seen just once. Its antigen remains unidentified.

The chain employs TRBV6-4 and TRBJ2-3; D call uncertain. The sequence was collected from a human donor with classical Hodgkin lymphoma. Sequenced material: peripheral blood mononuclear cells (PBMCs), taken at baseline. The CDR3 loop is CASSEGSSSTDTQYF. As DNA, the CDR3 is TGTGCCAGCAGTGAAGGTTCATCTAGCACAGATACGCAGTATTTT.